This T cell receptor beta chain was found in a study of Ad26.COV2.S vaccination and SARS-CoV-2 variants. Overall study context: Donor was in the COV1001 Ad26.COV2.S trial arm. Study findings and constraints: Spike-specific TCR breadth ran higher among vaccine recipients than placebo recipients.

Described treatment: roughly 19 received Ad26.COV2.S at low or high dose, single or two shots; 5 received placebo; per-sample allocation not given. After the first vaccine or placebo injection, samples were drawn on day 63. This CDR3 has 15 residues. CDR1 is SGHAT and CDR2 is FQNNGV in the germline V gene. V lost 5 bases to trimming and J lost 5 bases; unmatched junction nucleotides: 9. Using immunoSEQ multiplex PCR, the repertoire was profiled, and TCRdb retains in-frame clones only, with some absent. The data show some 350,000 clones, about 88% seen once. Details on this clone: What it recognizes is unknown.

Specimen: peripheral blood, collected in a trial of Ad26.COV2.S vaccine versus placebo. The TCR comes from a person aged 18-65 years who received the Ad26.COV2.S COVID-19 vaccine or a placebo. This sequence joins TRBV11-2 and TRBJ2-1, with 7 bases identical to TRBD2. The CDR3 DNA reads TGTGCCAGCAGCCGCGCAGGGACTACCAACAATGAGCAGTTCTTC. This sequence encodes CASSRAGTTNNEQFF.